This T cell receptor beta chain was observed in a study of cytomegalovirus exposure and HLA in healthy donors. The CDR3 spans 15 residues. V was pared by 10 bases and J by 2 bases, with 9 bases of the junction left unmatched. Germline CDR1 reads ENHRY; CDR2 reads SYGVKD. There are a few counts of this clone. The PCR used 60 Vbeta and 13 Jbeta primers. The assay was immunoSEQ multiplex PCR, and TCRdb's table has in-frame clones only and misses some. Here the sample spans over 90,000 clones, over 70% being singletons. The TCR originated in a man aged 50-59 years in good health and CMV-seropositive. Sample: PBMCs. The chain links TRBV10-3 to TRBJ2-5; TRBD2 aligns across 11 bases. The CDR3: CATQLAGGGQETQYF. The DNA for the CDR3 is TGTGCCACACAATTAGCGGGAGGGGGACAAGAGACCCAGTACTTC.